These 18 T cell receptor beta chains came from one sample sequenced in a study of blood T cell repertoires in COVID-19 (dated by TCRdb to about 2020). The library was obtained by the immunoSEQ multiplex PCR assay. In TCRdb, the immuneACCESS table is reduced to in-frame sequences with V and J assigned. These tables do not hold every clone; where another copy was compared, an unresolved V gene accounts for under half, and the others remain unexplained. The sample has about 200,000 clones on record, approximately 90% of them singletons. The ten largest make up approximately 1.1% of the sample. Specimen: PBMCs or T cells enriched from blood (not recorded which). Every receptor here comes from a young man who had recovered from COVID-19.

This chain uses TRBV11-2 with TRBJ2-3, with TRBD2 matching 9 bases. Germline V gene data show CDR1 as SGHAT and CDR2 as FQNNGV. The CDR3 has 16 residues. Trimming took 2 bases from V and 5 from J; bases not matched to a gene: 8. CDR3 in amino acids: CASSLMAGGRGDTQYF. DNA for the CDR3: TGTGCCAGCAGCTTAATGGCGGGGGGGCGTGGAGATACGCAGTATTTT.

The rearrangement links TRBV5-1 to TRBJ2-7; D may be TRBD1 (6 bases). This CDR3 region has 13 residues. V was trimmed by 6 bases and J by 1 base, leaving 11 bases between them. Per germline, CDR1 SGHRS and CDR2 YFSETQ. The CDR3, as DNA: TGCGCCAGCACCAGTCAGGGGTCCTACGAGCAGTACTTC. Translation gives CASTSQGSYEQYF.

This sequence joins TRBV20-1 and TRBJ2-1, with 12 bases fitting TRBD2. V gave up 3 bases and J gave up 0 bases; unmatched junction bases: 9. The CDR3 runs 18 residues. The germline CDR1 and CDR2 sequences are DFQATT and SNEGSKA (reference sequence). The DNA for the CDR3 is TGCAGTGCTAGTCGGCTAGCGGGGGGGGGTTCCTCCTACAATGAGCAGTTCTTC. This encodes CSASRLAGGGSSYNEQFF.

This clone has only one observation. V usage is TRBV11-2 and J usage is TRBJ2-1, with TRBD2 matching over 11 bases. V shed 5 bases, J shed 4 bases, and the junction held 10 bases outside the gene matches. CDR1 and CDR2 (germline): SGHAT, FQNNGV. CDR3 size: 17 residues. CDR3 coding DNA: TGTGCCAGCAGCACACCATCTAGCGGGGGGCGATACAATGAGCAGTTCTTC. Amino acid sequence: CASSTPSSGGRYNEQFF.

This chain connects TRBV5-1 to TRBJ2-5; unclear D gene. Germline V gene data show CDR1 as SGHRS and CDR2 as YFSETQ. The CDR3 covers 14 residues. Deletions cut 0 bases from V and 2 bases from J, with 8 bases between. Written as DNA, the CDR3 is TGCGCCAGCAGCTTGGTTAGTGCACAAGAGACCCAGTACTTC. Its protein product is CASSLVSAQETQYF.

The chain is built from TRBV29-1 and TRBJ2-1, with a weak D call TRBD1 (6 bases). The germline V and J ends were trimmed by 3 bases and 10 bases, with 25 bases remaining between them. The CDR3 has 16 residues. The germline gives CDR1 SQVTM, CDR2 ANQGSEA. CDR3 sequence reads: CSVEPLTGLTSGEQFF. The CDR3, as DNA: TGCAGCGTTGAGCCTCTTACAGGGTTAACCTCCGGGGAGCAGTTCTTC.

The chain couples TRBV19 to TRBJ2-1; 9 bases align to TRBD2. The V gene's germline CDR1 is LNHDA and CDR2 SQIVND (reference sequence). CDR3 length equals 14 residues. V was clipped by 7 bases and J by 9 bases; unmatched bases: 10. CDR3 sequence reads: CASKEGGRAVEQFF. The CDR3 DNA reads TGTGCCAGTAAGGAGGGCGGGAGGGCCGTTGAGCAGTTCTTC.

The rearrangement uses TRBV19 and TRBJ1-1, with TRBD1 identical over 11 bases. The CDR3 consists of 14 residues. V shed 4 bases and J 8 bases; nucleotides not matched to a gene: 6. Germline V lookup: CDR1 LNHDA, CDR2 SQIVND (reference sequence). The CDR3 bases are TGTGCCAGTAGTAGGAGGGACAGGGGGTCGGAAGCTTTCTTT. Its translation: CASSRRDRGSEAFF.

The V gene is TRBV7-2, the J gene TRBJ2-3, with D tentatively TRBD1 (5 bases). Germline V lookup: CDR1 SGHTA, CDR2 FQGNSA. This CDR3 spans 17 amino acids. V shed 5 bases and J shed 0 bases, with 18 bases lying between them. The CDR3 spells CASSPKAQVASTDTQYF. The CDR3 nucleotides read TGTGCCAGCAGCCCGAAGGCACAGGTGGCTAGCACAGATACGCAGTATTTT.

The J gene is TRBJ2-7, the V gene TRBV24-1; the D gene is possibly TRBD1 (6 bases). The germline V and J ends were trimmed by 5 bases and 4 bases, with 20 bases remaining between them. This CDR3 contains 16 residues. Germline CDR1 KGHDR, CDR2 SFDVKD. Here the CDR3 reads CATSAPLEQGSYEQYF. CDR3 nucleotide sequence: TGTGCCACCAGTGCCCCCCTCGAGCAGGGGTCATACGAGCAGTACTTC.

The rearrangement uses TRBV7-9 and TRBJ2-1; D ambiguous. The length of the CDR3 is 16 residues. The germline gives CDR1 SEHNR, CDR2 FQNEAQ (reference sequence). V gave up 1 base and J gave up 0 bases, with 10 bases separating them. The CDR3: CASSLGPNSSYNEQFF. The CDR3 bases are TGTGCCAGCAGCTTAGGTCCCAACAGCTCCTACAATGAGCAGTTCTTC.

The V gene is TRBV5-6, the J gene TRBJ2-7; a possible D gene is TRBD1 (6 bases). CDR3 length: 14 residues. V was clipped by 1 base and J by 3 bases, with 11 bases between them. Germline V lookup: CDR1 SGHDT, CDR2 YYEEEE. This CDR3 reads CASSLFQGLYEQYF. The CDR3, as DNA: TGTGCCAGCAGCTTGTTTCAGGGGCTCTACGAGCAGTACTTC.

The chain links TRBV7-2 to TRBJ2-2; D not certain. CDR1 SGHTA and CDR2 FQGNSA come from the germline V gene. The CDR3 sequence is 16 residues long. V was cut by 1 base and J by 3 bases, with 12 bases left in between. The CDR3: CASSLVPRSYTGELFF. CDR3 sequence (DNA): TGTGCCAGCAGCTTAGTTCCGAGAAGTTACACCGGGGAGCTGTTTTTT.

The chain uses TRBV9 and TRBJ1-6; TRBD1 matches at 8 bases. Germline assignment: CDR1 SGDLS and CDR2 YYNGEE. The CDR3 consists of 15 residues. The V segment lost 3 bases and the J segment 6 bases; nucleotides outside the gene matches: 5. The CDR3, as DNA: TGTGCCAGCAGCGAACGACAGGGGCTTAATTCACCCCTCCACTTT. Residues: CASSERQGLNSPLHF.

This chain links TRBV12-5 with TRBJ2-7; tentatively, D is TRBD2 (6 bases). The germline V gene encodes CDR1 LGHNT and CDR2 FRNRAP. V shed 4 bases and J shed 5 bases, with 21 bases lying between them. The CDR3 consists of 16 residues. CDR3 loop: CASGSRGLQVVHEQYF. CDR3 coding DNA: TGTGCTAGTGGTTCCCGAGGACTACAAGTAGTCCACGAGCAGTACTTC. Full variable domain (missing parts from reference TRBV12-5 and TRBJ2-7): DARVTQTPRHKVTEMGQEVTMRCQPILGHNTVFWYRQTMMQGLELLAYFRNRAPLDDSGMPKDRFSAEMPDATLATLKIQPSEPRDSAVYFCASGSRGLQVVHEQYFGPGTRLTVT.

The genes are TRBV30 and TRBJ2-7; 7 bases match TRBD1. Germline assignment: CDR1 GTSNPN and CDR2 SVGIG (reference sequence). Losses at the gene ends were 3 bases for V and 2 bases for J; bases not matched to a gene: 13. This CDR3 comprises 16 residues. In DNA form, the CDR3 reads TGTGCCTGGAGCCAAACTGGGACAGCGGATCCCTACGAGCAGTACTTC. Residues: CAWSQTGTADPYEQYF.

The chain employs TRBV11-1 and TRBJ2-5; 8 bases fit TRBD1. CDR3 length: 13 residues. Germline loops: CDR1 SGHAT, CDR2 FQDESV (reference sequence). J was trimmed by 7 bases and V by 9 bases; bases with no gene match: 10. CDR3 amino acids: CASTTGQATTQYF. CDR3 sequence (DNA): TGTGCCAGTACCACGGGACAGGCTACGACCCAGTACTTC. The full variable domain, in which reference TRBV11-1 and TRBJ2-5 provide the parts outside the CDR3, is EAEVAQSPRYKITEKSQAVAFWCDPISGHATLYWYRQILGQGPELLVQFQDESVVDDSQLPKDRFSAERLKGVDSTLKIQPAELGDSAMYLCASTTGQATTQYFGPGTRLLVL.

V usage is TRBV19 and J usage is TRBJ1-2; 7 bases line up with TRBD1. Germline CDR1 and CDR2: LNHDA and SQIVND (reference sequence). The junction had 9 bases not matched to a gene; V was cut back by 5 bases and J by 3 bases. The CDR3 extends over 15 amino acids. CDR3 nucleotides: TGTGCCAGTAGTCCCGGGACAGACGAATACTATGGCTACACCTTC. It codes for CASSPGTDEYYGYTF.